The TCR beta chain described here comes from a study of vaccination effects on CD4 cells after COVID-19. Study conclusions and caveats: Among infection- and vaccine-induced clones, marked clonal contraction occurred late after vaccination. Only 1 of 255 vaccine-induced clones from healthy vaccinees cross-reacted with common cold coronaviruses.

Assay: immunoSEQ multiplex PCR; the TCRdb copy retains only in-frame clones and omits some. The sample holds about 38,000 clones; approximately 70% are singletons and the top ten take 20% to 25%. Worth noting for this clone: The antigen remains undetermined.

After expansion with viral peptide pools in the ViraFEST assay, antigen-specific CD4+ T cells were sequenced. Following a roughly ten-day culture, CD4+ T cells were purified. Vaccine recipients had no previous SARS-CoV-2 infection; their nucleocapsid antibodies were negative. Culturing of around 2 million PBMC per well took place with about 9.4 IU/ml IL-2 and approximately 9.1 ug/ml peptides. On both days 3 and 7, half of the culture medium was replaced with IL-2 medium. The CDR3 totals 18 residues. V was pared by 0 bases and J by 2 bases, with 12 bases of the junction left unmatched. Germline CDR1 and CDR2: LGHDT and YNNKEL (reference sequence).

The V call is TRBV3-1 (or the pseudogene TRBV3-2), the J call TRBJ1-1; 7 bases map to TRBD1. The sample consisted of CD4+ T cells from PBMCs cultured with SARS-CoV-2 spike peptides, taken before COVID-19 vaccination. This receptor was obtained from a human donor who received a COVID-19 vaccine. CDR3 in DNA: TGTGCCAGCAGCCAAGATCCTGACAGGGCCCAAAGAAACACTGAAGCTTTCTTT. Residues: CASSQDPDRAQRNTEAFF.